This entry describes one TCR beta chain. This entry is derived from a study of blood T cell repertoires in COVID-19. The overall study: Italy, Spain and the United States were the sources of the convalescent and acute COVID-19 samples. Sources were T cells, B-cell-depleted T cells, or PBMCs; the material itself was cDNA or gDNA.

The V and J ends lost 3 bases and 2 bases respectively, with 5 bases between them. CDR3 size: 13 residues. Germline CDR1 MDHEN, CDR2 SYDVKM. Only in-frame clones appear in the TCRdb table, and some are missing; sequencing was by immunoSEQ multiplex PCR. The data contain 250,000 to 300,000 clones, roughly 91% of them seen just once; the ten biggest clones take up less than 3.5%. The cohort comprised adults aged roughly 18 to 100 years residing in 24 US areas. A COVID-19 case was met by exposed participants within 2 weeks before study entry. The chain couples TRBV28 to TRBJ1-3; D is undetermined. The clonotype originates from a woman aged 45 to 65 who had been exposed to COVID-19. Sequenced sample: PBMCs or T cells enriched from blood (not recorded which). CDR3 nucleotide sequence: TGTGCCAGCAGTTTGTCAGCTGGAAACACCATATATTTT. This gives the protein CASSLSAGNTIYF.